This T cell receptor beta chain was recorded in a study of CD4 T cells in relation to SARS-CoV-2 and coronaviruses. Study findings and constraints: In roughly 60% of donors, memory CD4+ clonotypes crossrecognized SARS-CoV-2 and at least one common cold coronavirus spike.

This clone was detected a few times. Its antigen is as yet unknown. Generated by immunoSEQ multiplex PCR, the TCRdb table keeps only in-frame clones and is missing some. This table has 27,000 or so clones, 76% appearing once. The unexposed donors gave CD4+ T cells in about 2011-2019, prior to COVID-19. Isolation of CD4+ T cells took place after around 11 days in culture. Cells permitting, SARS-CoV-2 S/N and four cold-coronavirus spikes were tested on unexposed-donor CD4+ T cells. The clonotype was recovered from a human donor in good health. The sequencing sample was made of CD4+ T cells from PBMCs, cultured in vitro.

The CDR3 nucleotides read TGTGCCAGTACCTTTCCAGGGGAAAAACTGTTTTTT. This codes for CASTFPGEKLFF. This chain joins TRBV19 and TRBJ1-4; a possible D gene is TRBD1 (5 bases). Trimming cost V 7 bases and J 8 bases, with 11 bases left between them. Germline V CDR1 and CDR2: LNHDA, SQIVND (reference sequence). The CDR3 runs 12 residues.